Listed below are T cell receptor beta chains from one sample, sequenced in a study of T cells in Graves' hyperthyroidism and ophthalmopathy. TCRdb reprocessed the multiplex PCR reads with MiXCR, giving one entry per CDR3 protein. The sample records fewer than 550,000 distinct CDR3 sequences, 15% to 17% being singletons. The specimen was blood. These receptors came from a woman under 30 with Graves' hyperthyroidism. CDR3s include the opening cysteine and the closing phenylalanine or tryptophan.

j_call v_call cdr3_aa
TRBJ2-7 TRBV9 CASSPLGGPSYEQYF
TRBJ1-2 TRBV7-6 CASSSGKGYTF
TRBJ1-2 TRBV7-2 CASSLSGTGSGYTF
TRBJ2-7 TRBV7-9 CASSLAARSYEQYF
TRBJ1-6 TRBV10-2 CASSEGRDRGSSPLHF
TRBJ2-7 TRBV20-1 CSASHSGSAHEQYF
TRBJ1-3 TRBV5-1 CASSFRPTGGYGNTIYF
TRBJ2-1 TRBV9 CASSPRRGQGAISSYNEQFF
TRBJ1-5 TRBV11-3 CASSPGGLDQPQHF
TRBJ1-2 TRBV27 CASSLTGPPYGYTF
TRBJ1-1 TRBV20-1 CSATGTRNTEAFF
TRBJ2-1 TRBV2 CASAEFGEQFF
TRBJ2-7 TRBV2 CASRRDTTGAYEQYF
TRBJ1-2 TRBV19 CASNQAGPYGYTF
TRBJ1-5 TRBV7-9 CASSPSGTGNQPQHF
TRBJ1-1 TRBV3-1 CASSQGSRVGPARAFF
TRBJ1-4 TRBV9 CASSSAPINEKLFF
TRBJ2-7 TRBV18 CASSPIYEQYF
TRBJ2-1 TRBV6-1 CASAARGVGNEQFF
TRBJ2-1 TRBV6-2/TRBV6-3 CASTDLAGAPRGEQFF
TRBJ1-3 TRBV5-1 CASSSDRGTGNTIYF
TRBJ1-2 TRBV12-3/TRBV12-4 CASSRIPRSGYTF